This is a list of T cell receptor beta chains from one sample in a study of OX40 agonist ivuxolimab in advanced cancers. Profiling relied on immunoSEQ multiplex PCR, and the TCRdb table lists in-frame clones only, not all of them. Of around 92,000 clones listed, approximately 84% are singletons. The material was CD4+ or CD8+ T cells sorted from blood, obtained in a trial of the OX40 agonist ivuxolimab. These receptor sequences come from an adult with an advanced solid tumor such as melanoma, head and neck, liver or kidney cancer. Both conserved end residues are part of each CDR3. Each record gives: V gene, clone size, J gene, D gene, CDR3 length, CDR3 DNA, CDR3 protein. The D gene is left open where the match is weak. Only part of the rows carry a size: once, few, many, or a class if the clone is expanded.

TRBV7-9	.	TRBJ2-7	.	11	TGTGCCAGCGGGGCCTTCTACGAGCAGTACTTC	CASGAFYEQYF
TRBV15	.	TRBJ1-2	.	15	TGTGCCACCGGGTCGAGCGGTCAGACTAACTATGGCTACACCTTC	CATGSSGQTNYGYTF
TRBV29-1	.	TRBJ2-7	.	12	TGCAGCGTTGCACAGGGATTGAGCGAGCAGTACTTC	CSVAQGLSEQYF
TRBV19	.	TRBJ2-6	TRBD1	16	TGTGCCAGTAGTATCCAGGGGGCGACAGGGGCCAACGTCCTGACTTTC	CASSIQGATGANVLTF
TRBV18	.	TRBJ1-6	.	15	TGTGCCAGCTCACCACTCGGGGTGGATAATTCACCCCTCCACTTT	CASSPLGVDNSPLHF
TRBV4-3	.	TRBJ1-6	.	14	TGCGCCAGCAGCCAAGACTCCTATAATTCACCCCTCCACTTT	CASSQDSYNSPLHF
TRBV9	.	TRBJ2-1	.	15	TGTGCCAGCAGCGTACTTACGGGGGCCTACAATGAGCAGTTCTTC	CASSVLTGAYNEQFF
TRBV10-3	.	TRBJ2-3	.	12	TGTGCCACTAGACAGGGCACAGATACGCAGTATTTT	CATRQGTDTQYF
TRBV30	once	TRBJ2-2	.	15	TGTGCCTGGAGTGTAACACTACTCGACACCGGGGAGCTGTTTTTT	CAWSVTLLDTGELFF
TRBV7-7	.	TRBJ2-1	TRBD2	17	TGTGCCAGCAGCTTAGGATCGCGGGGGGCCGCCGGTGATGAGCAGTTCTTC	CASSLGSRGAAGDEQFF
TRBV4-1	.	TRBJ1-4	.	13	TGCGCCAGCAGCCAAGAGACGGGAGGCAAACTGTTTTTT	CASSQETGGKLFF
TRBV28	.	TRBJ1-4	TRBD1	20	TGTGCCAGCAGTTTATCTCCGAGGGGATTGAGGGACAGGGATCATGAAAAACTGTTTTTT	CASSLSPRGLRDRDHEKLFF
TRBV11-3	.	TRBJ2-1	TRBD2	13	TGTGCCAGCAGCTTCAGCGGGGTCAATGAGCAGTTCTTC	CASSFSGVNEQFF
TRBV4-3	.	TRBJ1-6	TRBD1	16	TGCGCCAGCAGCCAGGAAAAGACAGGGGGTTATTCACCCCTCCACTTT	CASSQEKTGGYSPLHF
TRBV4-2	.	TRBJ1-3	.	15	TGTGCCAGCAGCCAAGATCGGGGGGCCGGAAACACCATATATTTT	CASSQDRGAGNTIYF
TRBV15	once	TRBJ2-6	TRBD1	19	TGTGCCACCAGCAGAGACACGGGACAGGGGGCCACCGGGGCCAACGTCCTGACTTTC	CATSRDTGQGATGANVLTF
TRBV5-8	few	TRBJ2-1	.	15	TGTGCCAGCAGCTTGCGGGGGCGGCCCTACAATGAGCAGTTCTTC	CASSLRGRPYNEQFF
TRBV5-1	.	TRBJ1-2	.	15	TGCGCCAGCAGCCCCCCTTCGATGGGGACCTCTGGCTACACCTTC	CASSPPSMGTSGYTF
TRBV19	.	TRBJ1-2	.	14	TGTGCCAGTAGTCCCAGGGATGGCCCCGGCGGCTACACCTTC	CASSPRDGPGGYTF
TRBV5-4	.	TRBJ2-1	TRBD1	16	TGTGCCAGCAGCGATACAGGGGGCCCGAAGGACAATGAGCAGTTCTTC	CASSDTGGPKDNEQFF
TRBV5-1	few	TRBJ2-3	.	13	TGCGCCAGCAGCTTTTCAGGGATAGATACGCAGTATTTT	CASSFSGIDTQYF
TRBV18	.	TRBJ1-2	.	14	TGTGCCAGCTCACCATCAGGGCTCAGAGGTGGCTACACCTTC	CASSPSGLRGGYTF
TRBV7-2	.	TRBJ1-4	.	13	TGTGCCAGCAGCCTAGAACCTAATGAAAAACTGTTTTTT	CASSLEPNEKLFF
TRBV7-2	.	TRBJ1-5	TRBD1	16	TGTGCCAGCAGCCGGAGGACAGGGTTTAACGGTTCTCCCCAGCATTTT	CASSRRTGFNGSPQHF
TRBV7-9	.	TRBJ2-1	TRBD2	16	TGTGCCAGCAGCCCCGTAACTAGCGGGGGGGCGGATGAGCAGTTCTTC	CASSPVTSGGADEQFF
TRBV29-1	.	TRBJ2-1	.	13	TGCAGCGTCGTGGGGACCCTGAGAAATGAGCAGTTCTTC	CSVVGTLRNEQFF
TRBV5-8	.	TRBJ1-6	.	15	TGTGCCAGCAGCTTTGGGAACTTGAAAGTGCCACCCCTCCACTTT	CASSFGNLKVPPLHF
TRBV4-3	.	TRBJ2-3	TRBD1	16	TGCGCCAGCAGCCAGCAGGCCCTTGACAGGGGTGATACGCAGTATTTT	CASSQQALDRGDTQYF
TRBV11-2	.	TRBJ1-1	.	13	TGTGCCAGCAGCCTCAGGACCTACACTGAAGCTTTCTTT	CASSLRTYTEAFF
TRBV7-2	.	TRBJ2-3	TRBD2	17	TGTGCCAGCAGCCTTAATCCTAGCGGGGGGGGCGCAGATACGCAGTATTTT	CASSLNPSGGGADTQYF
TRBV14	.	TRBJ1-3	.	17	TGTGCCAGCAGCCATCCTCGGTGGCCCTACTCTGGAAACACCATATATTTT	CASSHPRWPYSGNTIYF
TRBV27	.	TRBJ2-1	TRBD2	15	TGTGCCAGCAGGGGGAGCGGGGGGCCCGAGGATGAGCAGTTCTTC	CASRGSGGPEDEQFF
TRBV11-2	.	TRBJ2-7	TRBD1	15	TGTGCCAGCAGCTTATTGACAGGGGGCCTTGGCGAGCAGTACTTC	CASSLLTGGLGEQYF
TRBV6-1	.	TRBJ1-3	.	15	TGTGCCAGCAGTGAAGCGGCAGGGAATGGAAACACCATATATTTT	CASSEAAGNGNTIYF
TRBV2	.	TRBJ2-3	TRBD1	14	TGTGCCAGCAGGGCAACAGGGGTTACAGATACGCAGTATTTT	CASRATGVTDTQYF
TRBV27	.	TRBJ1-2	.	15	TGTGCCAGCAGTTTATCGGCCAGCTACTTATATGGCTACACCTTC	CASSLSASYLYGYTF
TRBV11-2	once	TRBJ1-1	.	16	TGTGCCAGCAGCTTAGATCGGGACGGGCGAATTACTGAAGCTTTCTTT	CASSLDRDGRITEAFF
TRBV11-3	.	TRBJ2-7	.	18	TGTGCCAGCAGCTTATATGGGTCGAAGGGCAGGGGCTCCTACGAGCAGTACTTC	CASSLYGSKGRGSYEQYF
TRBV6-5	.	TRBJ1-2	.	14	TGTGCCAGCAGTTACTCAGGAGTTGGCAGTGGCTACACCTTC	CASSYSGVGSGYTF
TRBV27	.	TRBJ2-5	.	17	TGTGCCAGCAGTTTTTCTCCCCCGGGACCGCAAATAGAGACCCAGTACTTC	CASSFSPPGPQIETQYF
TRBV5-4	.	TRBJ2-5	TRBD1	14	TGTGCCAGCAGCTCAGGACAGGTTTTCGAGACCCAGTACTTC	CASSSGQVFETQYF
TRBV28	.	TRBJ2-3	.	14	TGTGCCAGCAGTTTGGTCCATTCGGGCAATACGCAGTATTTT	CASSLVHSGNTQYF
TRBV6-5	.	TRBJ1-2	.	14	TGTGCCATCAGTCAGATGGACACTAACTATGGCTACACCTTC	CAISQMDTNYGYTF
TRBV6-5	few	TRBJ2-5	.	15	TGTGCCAGCAGCCCCCCCCCGACAGGACAAGAGACCCAGTACTTC	CASSPPPTGQETQYF
TRBV7-2	.	TRBJ1-4	TRBD1	14	TGTGCCAGCAGCTTAACAGGGGATAGTGAAAAACTGTTTTTT	CASSLTGDSEKLFF
TRBV18	.	TRBJ2-6	.	16	TGTGCCAGCTCACCCAGCAGTATGGCCGGGGCCAACGTCCTGACTTTC	CASSPSSMAGANVLTF
TRBV19	.	TRBJ2-1	.	13	TGTTCGTCCGGGGGCCCGGGGTACAATGAGCAGTTCTTC	CSSGGPGYNEQFF
TRBV5-4	.	TRBJ2-3	.	13	TGTGCCAGCAGCTTAGAGGCGGGTGGTACGCAGTATTTT	CASSLEAGGTQYF
TRBV11-1	.	TRBJ2-5	TRBD1	16	TGTGCCAGCAGCTTAGGGTATCAGGGGGTAAGGGAGACCCAGTACTTC	CASSLGYQGVRETQYF
TRBV5-1	.	TRBJ2-1	TRBD2	18	TGCGCCAGCAGCTTGAGGCGGTGGAGCGGGGGGGCGACGGACAATAAGTTCTTC	CASSLRRWSGGATDNKFF
TRBV28	few	TRBJ1-6	TRBD1	16	TGTGCCAGCAACCCGGTGACAGGGAAAACGGATTCACCCCTCCACTTT	CASNPVTGKTDSPLHF
TRBV7-3	.	TRBJ2-3	.	13	TGTGCCAGCAGCTTAACATGGACAGATACGCAGTATTTT	CASSLTWTDTQYF
TRBV5-1	.	TRBJ1-5	.	14	TGCGCCAGCAGCCCCATAGGGGGTTGGCAGCCCCAGCATTTT	CASSPIGGWQPQHF
TRBV9	.	TRBJ2-1	.	16	TGTGCCAGCAGCGTAGGGTCTGGACTACTTTACAATGAGCAGTTCTTC	CASSVGSGLLYNEQFF
TRBV19	.	TRBJ2-2	.	15	TGTGCCAGTAGTAGGGGGACGGCGAACACCGGGGAGCTGTTTTTT	CASSRGTANTGELFF
TRBV28	.	TRBJ1-3	.	14	TGTGCCAGCAGTTTAGTCAGCTCTGGAAACACCATATATTTT	CASSLVSSGNTIYF
TRBV4-1	.	TRBJ2-3	.	19	TGCGCCAGCAGCACGAAATCTACACCGGGGGCGATCAGCACAGATACGCAGTATTTT	CASSTKSTPGAISTDTQYF
TRBV6-5	.	TRBJ1-6	.	13	TGTGCCAGCAGTAGACAGTCGCATTCACCCCTCCACTTT	CASSRQSHSPLHF
TRBV10-3	.	TRBJ2-7	.	13	TGTGCCATCACCCCGGGTGGCTCCTACGAGCAGTACTTC	CAITPGGSYEQYF
TRBV23-1	.	TRBJ1-2	.	14	TGCGCCAGCAGTCAATGGGGACGGCCCTATGGCTACACCTTC	CASSQWGRPYGYTF